This T cell receptor (beta chain) was profiled in a study of blood T cell repertoires in COVID-19. Germline CDR1 MNHEY, CDR2 SVGAGI. The CDR3 is 15 residues long. Unmatched junction bases numbered 9, after V lost 6 bases and J lost 7 bases. Some clones are missing from TCRdb's copy, which holds only in-frame ones; the method was immunoSEQ multiplex PCR. The data show fewer than 250,000 clones, 75% to 85% seen once. The genes are TRBV6-5 and TRBJ2-1, with TRBD2 identical over 10 bases. The source material was peripheral blood. The source is a human donor in a cohort sampled during active COVID-19. Written as DNA, the CDR3 is TGTGCCAGCAGGGTTAGCGGGGGGCTCAGGAATGAGCAGTTCTTC. Residues: CASRVSGGLRNEQFF.